The rows below give T cell receptor beta chains drawn from one sample of a study of cytotoxic CD8 clonotypes in ibrutinib-treated CLL. Here immunoSEQ multiplex PCR was the method, and the copy in TCRdb shows in-frame clones only, minus some. The table lists 35,000 to 45,000 clones, roughly 50% of them singletons. This specimen was PBMCs, taken before ibrutinib treatment. Source of these receptors: a human donor with chronic lymphocytic leukemia. CDR3s include the opening cysteine and the closing phenylalanine or tryptophan. A D gene is named only where the DNA matches it firmly. The size field is filled for only some rows; it gives once, few, many or a size class.

TRBJ2-1 | TRBD1 | TRBV5-1 | - | TGCGCCAGCAGCTCGGAGGGACAGGGGACCTACAATGAGCAGTTCTTC | CASSSEGQGTYNEQFF
TRBJ1-5 | - | TRBV7-2 | - | TGTGCCAGCAGCGAGGGAGGGCAGCCCCAGCATTTT | CASSEGGQPQHF
TRBJ2-7 | - | TRBV19 | few | TGTGCCAGTAGCTTCTACGGCGAGCAGTACTTC | CASSFYGEQYF
TRBJ1-4 | TRBD1 | TRBV6-4 | - | TGTGCCAGCAGTCCCGGACAGGGGAGACAGAGGAGTGAAAAACTGTTTTTT | CASSPGQGRQRSEKLFF
TRBJ1-2 | - | TRBV19 | - | TGTGCCAGTTCCCTCCGGGACCCGGGCGGCTACACCTTC | CASSLRDPGGYTF
TRBJ2-7 | - | TRBV7-3 | - | TGTGCCAGCAGCTTAGACGGCAGGGCGATCCACGAGCAGTACTTC | CASSLDGRAIHEQYF
TRBJ2-2 | - | TRBV28 | few | TGTGCCAGCAGTTTATGGGGTGACAGGGAGCTGTTTTTT | CASSLWGDRELFF
TRBJ2-6 | - | TRBV5-6 | - | TGTGCCAGCAGCTTGGTCAACTCTGGGGCCAACGTCCTGACTTTC | CASSLVNSGANVLTF
TRBJ1-5 | TRBD1 | TRBV19 | - | TGTGCCAGCAATAGACAGGGCGATCAGCCCCAGCATTTT | CASNRQGDQPQHF
TRBJ1-2 | - | TRBV2 | - | TGTGCCAGCACTCCTGAATGGGAGTATGGCTACACCTTC | CASTPEWEYGYTF
TRBJ2-7 | TRBD1 | TRBV27 | - | TGTGCCAGCAGTTCACGACAGGGGTCTACTGAGCAGTACTTC | CASSSRQGSTEQYF
TRBJ1-5 | - | TRBV19 | - | TGTGCCAGTAGTATACATCCCTCCCGACAGCCCCAGCATTTT | CASSIHPSRQPQHF
TRBJ2-3 | TRBD2 | TRBV13 | - | TGTGCCAGCAGCTCGGGACTAGCGGGGGACCTTCATTCCACAGATACGCAGTATTTT | CASSSGLAGDLHSTDTQYF
TRBJ2-7 | - | TRBV19 | - | TGTGCCAGTAGTACGGCCACCCACCGGGACGAGCAGTACTTC | CASSTATHRDEQYF
TRBJ2-7 | - | TRBV6-1 | once | TGTGCCAGCAGTGACTATTCGCTCAGTGTGGGGCCCTGGTACGAGCAGTACTTC | CASSDYSLSVGPWYEQYF
TRBJ1-6 | - | TRBV7-2 | few | TGTGCCAGCAGCTTGACCCCATCACCCCTCCACTTT | CASSLTPSPLHF
TRBJ1-2 | TRBD1 | TRBV6-4 | - | TGTGCCAGCAGTGTCGAAGGGGGCAGAAGCTATGGCTACACCTTC | CASSVEGGRSYGYTF
TRBJ2-7 | TRBD1 | TRBV11-1 | few | TGTGCCAGCATCGGACAGGGCTCCTACGAGCAGTACTTC | CASIGQGSYEQYF
TRBJ1-2 | - | TRBV28 | - | TGTGCCAGCAATGAACAGGGCTGGGACTATGGCTACACCTTC | CASNEQGWDYGYTF
TRBJ2-2 | TRBD2 | TRBV19 | - | TGTGCCAGTAGCCCCCGACTAGCGGGGGGGAACACCGGGGAGCTGTTTTTT | CASSPRLAGGNTGELFF
TRBJ2-1 | TRBD2 | TRBV19 | few | TGTGCCAGTAGTATGTTACTAGCGGAGTACAATGAGCAGTTCTTC | CASSMLLAEYNEQFF
TRBJ2-3 | - | TRBV4-1 | few | TGCGCCAGCAGCCAAGATTGGACAGCAGATACGCAGTATTTT | CASSQDWTADTQYF
TRBJ1-2 | - | TRBV7-6 | - | TGTGCCAGCAGCTTACAGGGCGGTTGGGGCTACACCTTC | CASSLQGGWGYTF
TRBJ1-2 | - | TRBV6-5 | many | TGTGCCAGCACGCCGGGGAGGGTAACTGGCTACACCTTC | CASTPGRVTGYTF
TRBJ2-7 | TRBD2 | TRBV4-1 | - | TGCGCCAGCAGCCAAGACGATAGCGGGGGGGCCTACGAGCAGTACTTC | CASSQDDSGGAYEQYF
TRBJ1-2 | - | TRBV15 | few | TGTGCCACCAGCAGAGTACAGGACTATGGCTACACCTTC | CATSRVQDYGYTF
TRBJ1-6 | - | TRBV5-4 | few | TGTGCCAGCAGGGATTACTTGTCGGGTAATTCACCCCTCCACTTT | CASRDYLSGNSPLHF